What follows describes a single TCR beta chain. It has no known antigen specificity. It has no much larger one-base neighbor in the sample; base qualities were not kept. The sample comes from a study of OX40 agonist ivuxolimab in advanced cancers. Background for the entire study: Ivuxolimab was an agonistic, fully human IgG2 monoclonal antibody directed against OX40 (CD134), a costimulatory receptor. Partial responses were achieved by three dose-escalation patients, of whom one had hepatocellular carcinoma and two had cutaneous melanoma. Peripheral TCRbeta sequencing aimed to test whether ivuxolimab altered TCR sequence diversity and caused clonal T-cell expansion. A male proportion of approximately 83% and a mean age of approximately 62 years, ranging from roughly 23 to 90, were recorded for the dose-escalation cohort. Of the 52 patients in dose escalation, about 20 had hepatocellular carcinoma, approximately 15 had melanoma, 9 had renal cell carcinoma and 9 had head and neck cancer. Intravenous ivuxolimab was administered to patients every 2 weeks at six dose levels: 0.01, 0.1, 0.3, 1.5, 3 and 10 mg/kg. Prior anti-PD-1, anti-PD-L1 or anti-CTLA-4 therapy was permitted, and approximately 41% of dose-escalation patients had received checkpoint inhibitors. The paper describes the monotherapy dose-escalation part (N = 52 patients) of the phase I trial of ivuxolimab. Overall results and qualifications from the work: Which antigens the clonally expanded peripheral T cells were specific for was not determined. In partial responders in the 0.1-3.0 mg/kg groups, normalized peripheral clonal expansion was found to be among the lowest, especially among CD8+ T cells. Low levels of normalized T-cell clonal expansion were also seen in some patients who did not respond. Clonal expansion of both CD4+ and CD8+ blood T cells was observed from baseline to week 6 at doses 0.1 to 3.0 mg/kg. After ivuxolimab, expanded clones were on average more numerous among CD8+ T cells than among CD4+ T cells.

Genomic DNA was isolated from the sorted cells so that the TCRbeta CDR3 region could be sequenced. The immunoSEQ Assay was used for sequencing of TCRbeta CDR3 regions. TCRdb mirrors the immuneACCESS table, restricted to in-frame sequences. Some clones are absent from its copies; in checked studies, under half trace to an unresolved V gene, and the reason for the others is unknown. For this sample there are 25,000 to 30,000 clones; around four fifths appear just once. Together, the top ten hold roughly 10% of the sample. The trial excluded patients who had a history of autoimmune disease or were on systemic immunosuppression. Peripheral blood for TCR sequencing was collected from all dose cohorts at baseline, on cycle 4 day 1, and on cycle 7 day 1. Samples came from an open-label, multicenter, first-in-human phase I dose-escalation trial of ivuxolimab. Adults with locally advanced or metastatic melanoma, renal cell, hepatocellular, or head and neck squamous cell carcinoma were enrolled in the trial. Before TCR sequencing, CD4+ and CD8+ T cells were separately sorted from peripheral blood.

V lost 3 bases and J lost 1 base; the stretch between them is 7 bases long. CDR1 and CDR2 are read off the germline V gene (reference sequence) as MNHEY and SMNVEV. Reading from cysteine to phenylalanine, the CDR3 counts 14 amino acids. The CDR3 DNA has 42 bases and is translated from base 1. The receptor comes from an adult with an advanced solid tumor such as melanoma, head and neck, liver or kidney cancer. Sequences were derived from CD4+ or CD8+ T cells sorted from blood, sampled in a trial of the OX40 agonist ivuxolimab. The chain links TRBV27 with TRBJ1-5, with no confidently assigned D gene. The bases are TGTGCCAGCAGTTTTGGAGGCAGCAATCAGCCCCAGCATTTT. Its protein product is CASSFGGSNQPQHF.